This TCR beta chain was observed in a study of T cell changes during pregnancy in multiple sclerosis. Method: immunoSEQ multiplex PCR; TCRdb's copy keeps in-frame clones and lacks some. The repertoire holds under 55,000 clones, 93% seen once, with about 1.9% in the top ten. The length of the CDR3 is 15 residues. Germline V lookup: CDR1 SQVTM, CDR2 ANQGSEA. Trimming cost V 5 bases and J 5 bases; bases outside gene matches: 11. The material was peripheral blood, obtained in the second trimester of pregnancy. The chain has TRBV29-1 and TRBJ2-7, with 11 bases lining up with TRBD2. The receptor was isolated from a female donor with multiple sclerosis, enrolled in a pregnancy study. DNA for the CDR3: TGCAGCGTTTCTAATAGCGGGAGGGCGAGAGACGAGCAGTACTTC. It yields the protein CSVSNSGRARDEQYF.